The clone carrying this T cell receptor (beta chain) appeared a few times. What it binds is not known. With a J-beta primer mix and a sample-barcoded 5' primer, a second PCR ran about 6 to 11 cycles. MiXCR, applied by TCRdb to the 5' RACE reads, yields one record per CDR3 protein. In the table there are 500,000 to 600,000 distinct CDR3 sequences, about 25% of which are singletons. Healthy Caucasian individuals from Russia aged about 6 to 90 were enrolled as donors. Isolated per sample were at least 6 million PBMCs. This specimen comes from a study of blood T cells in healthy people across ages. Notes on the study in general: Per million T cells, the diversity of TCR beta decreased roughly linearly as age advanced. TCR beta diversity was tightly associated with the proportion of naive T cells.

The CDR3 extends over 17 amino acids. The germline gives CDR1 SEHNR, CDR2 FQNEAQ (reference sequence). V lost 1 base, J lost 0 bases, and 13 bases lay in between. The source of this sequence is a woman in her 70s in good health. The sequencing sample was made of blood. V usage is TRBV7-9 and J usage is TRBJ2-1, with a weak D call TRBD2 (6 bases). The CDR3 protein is CASSLGAGTSSYNEQFF. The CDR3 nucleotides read TGTGCCAGCAGCTTAGGAGCGGGCACGAGCTCCTACAATGAGCAGTTCTTC.